This T cell receptor (beta chain) derives from a study of blood T cell repertoires in COVID-19. Study summary: Spain, Italy and the United States supplied samples that represented acute and convalescent COVID-19. The cDNA or gDNA used as material had been derived from T cells, B-cell-depleted T cells, or PBMCs.

In the authors' methods: Amplification with reference gene primers provided the estimates of nucleated cell counts. The method was immunoSEQ multiplex PCR; TCRdb's version includes in-frame clones alone and lacks a portion of them. Clone size and V and J calls were adopted from that table, with D and trimming inferred from the DNA. This table holds 220,000 or so clones, around 82% found once. This sequence originates from a woman in her seventies with acute or convalescent COVID-19. The sequenced sample was peripheral blood.

Written as DNA, the CDR3 is TGTGCCAGCAGCGAAGGACTGGCTCACAATGAGCAGTTCTTC. Translation gives CASSEGLAHNEQFF. V gene TRBV7-3 combines with J gene TRBJ2-1, with D tentatively TRBD2 (5 bases). The CDR3 loop spans 14 amino acids. CDR1 is SGHTA, CDR2 FQGTGA, per germline. Deletions cut 5 bases from V and 5 bases from J, with 13 bases between.